This T cell receptor beta chain was sequenced in a study of T-cell memory formation after mild COVID-19. J gave up 2 bases and V 2 bases, and 5 bases lay outside the gene matches. The CDR3 runs to 17 residues. Germline V lookup: CDR1 SGHRS, CDR2 YFSETQ. TCRdb re-called the 5' RACE reads with MiXCR, one entry per CDR3 protein. The sample contains about 170,000 distinct CDR3 sequences, 10% to 15% of which appear only once. The sequence was collected from a young man who had mild COVID-19 (a few samples of this study predate the infection). Cell type and time point are not known. Material for sequencing was PBMCs or a T cell subset sorted from them (not recorded which). The chain uses TRBV5-1 and TRBJ2-6, with 9 positions matching TRBD2. The CDR3: CASSFLAGFTGANVLTF. The CDR3 bases are TGCGCCAGCAGCTTTCTAGCGGGGTTTACTGGGGCCAACGTCCTGACTTTC.